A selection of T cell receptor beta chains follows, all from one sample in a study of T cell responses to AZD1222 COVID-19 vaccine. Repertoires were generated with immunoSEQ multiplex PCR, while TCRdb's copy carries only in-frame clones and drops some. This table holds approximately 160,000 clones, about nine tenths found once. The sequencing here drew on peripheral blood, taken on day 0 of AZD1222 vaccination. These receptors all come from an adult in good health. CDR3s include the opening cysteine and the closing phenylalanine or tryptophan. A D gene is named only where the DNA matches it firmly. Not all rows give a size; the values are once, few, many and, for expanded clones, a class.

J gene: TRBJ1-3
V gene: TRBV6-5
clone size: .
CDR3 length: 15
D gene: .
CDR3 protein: CASSYSPRSGNTIYF
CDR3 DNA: TGTGCCAGCAGTTACTCTCCAAGATCTGGAAACACCATATATTTT

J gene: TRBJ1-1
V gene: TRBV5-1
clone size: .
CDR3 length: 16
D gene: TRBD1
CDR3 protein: CASSLSTGARNTEAFF
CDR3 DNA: TGCGCCAGCAGCTTGAGCACAGGGGCACGGAACACTGAAGCTTTCTTT

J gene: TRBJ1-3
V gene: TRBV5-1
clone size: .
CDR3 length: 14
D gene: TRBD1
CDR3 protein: CASSEQGAGNTIYF
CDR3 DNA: TGCGCCAGCAGCGAACAGGGGGCTGGAAACACCATATATTTT

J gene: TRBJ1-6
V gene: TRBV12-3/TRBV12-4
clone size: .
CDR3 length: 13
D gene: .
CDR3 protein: CASRVSGTKTLHF
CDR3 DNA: TGTGCCAGCAGGGTCTCCGGGACAAAGACCCTCCACTTT

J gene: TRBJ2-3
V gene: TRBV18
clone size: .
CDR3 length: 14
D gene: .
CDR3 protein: CASSIAVQRGVQYF
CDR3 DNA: TGTGCCAGCTCAATAGCGGTGCAAAGGGGTGTGCAGTATTTT

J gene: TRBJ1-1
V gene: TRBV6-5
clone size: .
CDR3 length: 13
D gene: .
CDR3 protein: CASSYEGGTEAFF
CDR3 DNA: TGTGCCAGCAGTTACGAGGGAGGGACTGAAGCTTTCTTT

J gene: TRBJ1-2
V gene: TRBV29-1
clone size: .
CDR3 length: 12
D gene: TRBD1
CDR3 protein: CSVPDRAHGYTF
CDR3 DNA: TGCAGCGTCCCGGACAGGGCCCATGGCTACACCTTC

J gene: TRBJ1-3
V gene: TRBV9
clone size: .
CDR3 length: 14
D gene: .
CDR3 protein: CASSVSGAGNTIYF
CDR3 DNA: TGTGCCAGCAGCGTCTCGGGCGCCGGAAACACCATATATTTT

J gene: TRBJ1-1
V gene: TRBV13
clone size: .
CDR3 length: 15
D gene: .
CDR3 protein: CASSLGRLPGTEAFF
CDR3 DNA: TGTGCCAGCAGCTTAGGACGGTTGCCGGGAACTGAAGCTTTCTTT

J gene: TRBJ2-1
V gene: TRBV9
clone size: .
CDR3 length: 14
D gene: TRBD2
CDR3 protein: CASSVSSGGNEQFF
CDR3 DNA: TGTGCCAGCAGCGTGTCTAGCGGGGGCAATGAGCAGTTCTTC

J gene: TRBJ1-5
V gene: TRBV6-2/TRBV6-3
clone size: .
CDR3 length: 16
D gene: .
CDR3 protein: CASSSHSMGSNQPQHF
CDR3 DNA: TGTGCCAGCAGTTCCCACTCAATGGGAAGCAATCAGCCCCAGCATTTT

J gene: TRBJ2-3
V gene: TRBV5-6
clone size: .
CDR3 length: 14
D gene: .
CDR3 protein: CASSSPRGTDTQYF
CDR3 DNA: TGTGCCAGCAGCTCCCCGCGGGGCACAGATACGCAGTATTTT

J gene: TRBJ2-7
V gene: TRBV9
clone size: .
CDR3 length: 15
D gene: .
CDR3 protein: CASSEQGGSSYEQYF
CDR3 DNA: TGTGCCAGCAGCGAACAGGGGGGGAGCTCCTACGAGCAGTACTTC

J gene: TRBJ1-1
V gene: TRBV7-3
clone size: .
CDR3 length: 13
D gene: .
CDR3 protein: CASSLFKQTEAFF
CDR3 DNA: TGTGCCAGCAGCCTATTCAAACAGACTGAAGCTTTCTTT

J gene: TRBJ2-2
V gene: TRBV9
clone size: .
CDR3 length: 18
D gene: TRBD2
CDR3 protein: CASSVATLAGGITGELFF
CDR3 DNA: TGTGCCAGCAGCGTAGCTACACTAGCGGGGGGTATCACCGGGGAGCTGTTTTTT

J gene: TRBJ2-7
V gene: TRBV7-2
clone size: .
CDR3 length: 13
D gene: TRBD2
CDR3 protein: CASGSGGAYEQYF
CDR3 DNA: TGTGCCAGCGGTAGCGGGGGGGCGTACGAGCAGTACTTC

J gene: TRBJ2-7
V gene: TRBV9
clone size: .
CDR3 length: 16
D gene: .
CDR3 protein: CASSVGSAVHNYEQYF
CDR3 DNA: TGTGCCAGCAGCGTAGGATCGGCGGTCCATAACTACGAGCAGTACTTC

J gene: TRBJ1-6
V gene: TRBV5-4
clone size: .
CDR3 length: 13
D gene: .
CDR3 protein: CASSPNPNSPLHF
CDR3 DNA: TGTGCCAGCAGCCCAAACCCAAATTCACCCCTCCACTTT

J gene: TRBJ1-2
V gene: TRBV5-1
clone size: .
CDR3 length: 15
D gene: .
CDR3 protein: CASSLEWDGRDGYTF
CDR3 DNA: TGCGCCAGCAGCTTGGAATGGGACGGGCGGGATGGCTACACCTTC

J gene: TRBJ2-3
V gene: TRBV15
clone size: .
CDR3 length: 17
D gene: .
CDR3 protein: CATSSLSGGPSTDTQYF
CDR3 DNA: TGTGCCACCAGCAGCCTCTCTGGGGGCCCTAGCACAGATACGCAGTATTTT

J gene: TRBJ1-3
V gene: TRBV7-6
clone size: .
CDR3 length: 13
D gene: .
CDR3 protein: CASSSQLGNTIYF
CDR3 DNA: TGTGCCAGCAGCTCTCAACTGGGAAACACCATATATTTT

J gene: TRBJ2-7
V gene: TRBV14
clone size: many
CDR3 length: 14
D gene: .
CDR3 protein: CASSPNRGSPSGPF
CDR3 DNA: TGTGCCAGCAGCCCTAACCGAGGTTCTCCGTCTGGACCCTTC